This T cell receptor (beta chain) was retrieved from a study of CXCR3-negative and CXCR3-positive naive CD8 T cells. Study findings and constraints: Naive subsets had comparable surface CD5; TCR strength was inferred from TRB CDR3 properties. More hydrophobic TRB CDR3s were found in CXCR3-positive naive cells than in CXCR3-negative naive cells.

Libraries of TRB cDNA were made by 5' RACE and carried UMIs. TCRdb re-called the 5' RACE reads; every CDR3 protein appears as one record, without DNA. The table lists about 120,000 distinct CDR3 sequences. About this clonotype itself: Its antigen is unidentified.

CDR3 length equals 15 residues. CDR1 and CDR2 (germline): SGHDN, FVKESK. The clonotype comes from a human donor in good health. Some clones in this sample may be carry-over from other donors' samples. The chain employs TRBV14 and TRBJ1-2; as DNA is missing, the TRBD1 call by TCRdb cannot be tested. The sample was naive CXCR3+ CD8+ T cells from blood. As to subset: CD45RO-CCR7+CD27+CD95- naive CD8+ T cells expressing CXCR3 (TNR3+). The CDR3 reads CASSEAGTGNYGYTF.